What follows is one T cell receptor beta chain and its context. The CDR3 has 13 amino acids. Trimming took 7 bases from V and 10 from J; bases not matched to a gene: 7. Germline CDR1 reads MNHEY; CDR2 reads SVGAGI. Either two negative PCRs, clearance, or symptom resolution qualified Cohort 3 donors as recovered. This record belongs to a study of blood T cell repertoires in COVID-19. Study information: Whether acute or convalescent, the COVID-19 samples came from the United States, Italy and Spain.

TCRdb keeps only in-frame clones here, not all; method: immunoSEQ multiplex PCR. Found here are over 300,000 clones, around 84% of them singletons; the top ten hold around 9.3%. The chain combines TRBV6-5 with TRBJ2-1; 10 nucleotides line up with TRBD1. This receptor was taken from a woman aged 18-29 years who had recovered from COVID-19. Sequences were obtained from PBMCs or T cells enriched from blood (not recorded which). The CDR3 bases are TGTGCCAGCACCGGGGACAGGGGTGGGGAGCAGTTCTTC. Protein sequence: CASTGDRGGEQFF.